Listed below are T cell receptor beta chains from one sample, sequenced in a study of T cells in Graves' hyperthyroidism and ophthalmopathy. From the multiplex PCR reads, TCRdb called clonotypes with MiXCR, one entry per CDR3 protein. Of about 600,000 distinct CDR3 sequences in the sample, 16% were seen once. Sequenced: blood. These receptors were obtained from a woman aged 40 to 50 with Graves' ophthalmopathy. Each CDR3 is given with its conserved first and last residue. Each record gives: clone size, V gene, D gene, CDR3 length, J gene, CDR3 DNA, CDR3 protein. The D gene is left open where the match is weak. Clone size is shown for a subset of rows, as once, few, many or a class of expanded clone.

many	TRBV2	TRBD2	13	TRBJ2-3	TGTGCCACTGGGGCGGCGGGGGCAGATACGCAGTATTTT	CATGAAGADTQYF
.	TRBV4-2	.	14	TRBJ1-2	TGTGCCAGCAGCCAAGATGGGGCTAACTATGGCTACACCTTC	CASSQDGANYGYTF
many	TRBV12-3/TRBV12-4	TRBD1	16	TRBJ1-2	TGTGCCAGCAGTTTAGTTGGGACAGGGGTTCCCTATGGCTACACCTTC	CASSLVGTGVPYGYTF
.	TRBV12-3/TRBV12-4	.	15	TRBJ2-7	TGTGCCAGCAGTTTCTCCCTGCAGCAAACCTACGAGCAGTACTTC	CASSFSLQQTYEQYF
many	TRBV2	.	16	TRBJ2-7	TGTGCCAGCAGTGAGAGGGGCCCCGGCAATAACTACGAGCAGTACTTC	CASSERGPGNNYEQYF
many	TRBV12-3/TRBV12-4	.	15	TRBJ1-6	TGTGCCAGCAGTTATATTGACAGTCCTAATTCACCCCTCCACTTT	CASSYIDSPNSPLHF
.	TRBV7-8	.	14	TRBJ2-5	TGTGCCAGCAGCCCCTCATTCGGTGCGGAGACCCAGTACTTC	CASSPSFGAETQYF
.	TRBV2	.	15	TRBJ2-2	TGTGCCAGCAGAAGACAGGTTCCTGTTTCCGGGGAGCTGTTTTTT	CASRRQVPVSGELFF
.	TRBV7-9	TRBD1	14	TRBJ2-3	TGTGCCAGCAGCGGGACAGGACCGACAGATACGCAGTATTTT	CASSGTGPTDTQYF
.	TRBV19	TRBD1	14	TRBJ2-3	TGTGCCAGTAACTACAGGGGGATGACAGATACGCAGTATTTT	CASNYRGMTDTQYF
few	TRBV7-9	TRBD2	15	TRBJ2-1	TGTGCCAGCAGCCCTGCCCTCGCGGGAGTTGGCGAGCAGTTCTTC	CASSPALAGVGEQFF
.	TRBV7-3	.	17	TRBJ1-1	TGTGCCAGCAGCTTAACCCCAGCGCTAGGGAGGATAACTGAAGCTTTCTTT	CASSLTPALGRITEAFF
few	TRBV9	TRBD1	15	TRBJ1-5	TGTGCCAGCAGCGTAGCTGGGGACAGGGGTCAGCCCCAGCATTTT	CASSVAGDRGQPQHF
many	TRBV20-1	TRBD1	15	TRBJ2-1	TGCAGTGCCAAGCACAGGGGCAGCTCCTACAATGAGCAGTTCTTC	CSAKHRGSSYNEQFF
.	TRBV5-4	TRBD1	15	TRBJ2-1	TGTGCCAGCAGCTCCGGGACAGGGGTTTTCAATGAGCAGTTCTTC	CASSSGTGVFNEQFF
many	TRBV20-1	TRBD2	12	TRBJ2-7	TGCAGTGCTAGGCGGGAGAGCTACGAGCAGTACTTC	CSARRESYEQYF
many	TRBV7-9	.	13	TRBJ1-1	TGTGCCAGCAATGGATACGATAGATCTGAAGCTTTCTTT	CASNGYDRSEAFF
many	TRBV28	TRBD1	15	TRBJ2-7	TGTGCCAGCACTCGGGACAGAGGGATTATCTACGAGCAGTACTTC	CASTRDRGIIYEQYF
.	TRBV5-1	TRBD1	15	TRBJ2-7	TGCGCCAGCACCCCTCAGGGACAGGGCGTGCACGAGCAGTACTTC	CASTPQGQGVHEQYF
.	TRBV9	.	15	TRBJ1-4	TGTGCCAGCAGCGTAGCTGGGAACAGTTTCGAAAAACTGTTTTTT	CASSVAGNSFEKLFF
.	TRBV5-1	TRBD2	18	TRBJ2-3	TGCGCCAGCAGCACAGGACTAGATCAGCCCTATAGCACAGATACGCAGTATTTT	CASSTGLDQPYSTDTQYF
many	TRBV28	.	15	TRBJ2-2	TGTGCCAGCAGTTTTTGGGTTGAGAACACCGGGGAGCTGTTTTTT	CASSFWVENTGELFF
few	TRBV2	.	17	TRBJ1-4	TGTGCCAGCAGTGAAGCGCTGACGAGGTATTCTAATGAAAAACTGTTTTTT	CASSEALTRYSNEKLFF
many	TRBV5-5	TRBD1	13	TRBJ2-5	TGTGCCAGCAGCTTGAAGGGGGCGGAGACCCAGTACTTC	CASSLKGAETQYF
many	TRBV3-1	TRBD2	18	TRBJ2-7	TGTGCCAGCAGCCAACCGGCGCGGGAGGGCCTAGGGGCCTACGAGCAGTACTTC	CASSQPAREGLGAYEQYF
many	TRBV3-1	.	20	TRBJ1-5	TGTGCCAGCAGCCAAGGCGGATTCAGGGGCTCCCTCCGGGGCAATCAGCCCCAGCATTTT	CASSQGGFRGSLRGNQPQHF
few	TRBV2	.	15	TRBJ2-1	TGTGCCAGCAGTGAGGGCCTTACATCGAGGAATGAGCAGTTCTTC	CASSEGLTSRNEQFF
many	TRBV27	TRBD1	15	TRBJ1-5	TGTGCCAGCAGTTCAACAGGGGAAAGCAATCAGCCCCAGCATTTT	CASSSTGESNQPQHF
.	TRBV5-5	.	15	TRBJ2-1	TGTGCCAGCAGCTTCTCAGGGTACACCTACAATGAGCAGTTCTTC	CASSFSGYTYNEQFF
many	TRBV7-2	TRBD2	15	TRBJ2-7	TGTGCCAGCGGGACTAGCGGGAGGGTTGCCTACGAGCAGTACTTC	CASGTSGRVAYEQYF
many	TRBV7-8	.	13	TRBJ1-5	TGTGCCAGCAGCCTTCAATCGGATCAGCCCCAGCATTTT	CASSLQSDQPQHF
.	TRBV6-9	.	11	TRBJ2-1	TGTGCCAGCAGTTACGACAGGGAGCAGTTCTTC	CASSYDREQFF
.	TRBV5-1	.	13	TRBJ2-5	TGCGCCAGCAGCTATGATGACCAAGAGACCCAGTACTTC	CASSYDDQETQYF
.	TRBV7-3	TRBD2	15	TRBJ2-3	TGTGCCAGCAGCCCCACATTAGCGGGACTAGATACGCAGTATTTT	CASSPTLAGLDTQYF
.	TRBV12-5	.	14	TRBJ2-1	TGTGCTAGTGGTTTGGGAGTTCGCTACAATGAGCAGTTCTTC	CASGLGVRYNEQFF
many	TRBV20-1	.	14	TRBJ2-1	TGCAGTGCTAGGGCTACCCTGCCCGGCAATCCGCAGTTCTTC	CSARATLPGNPQFF
.	TRBV30	.	14	TRBJ2-5	TGTGCCTGGAATCGCCTGACGGTCCAAGAGACCCAGTACTTC	CAWNRLTVQETQYF
many	TRBV11-2	TRBD2	17	TRBJ2-5	TGTGCCAGCAGTCCGCCGCGGGAGGGTGGTTCCGGCGAGACCCAGTACTTC	CASSPPREGGSGETQYF
many	TRBV3-1	TRBD2	14	TRBJ2-3	TGTGCCAGCAGTCTTCGGGGGGAGGCAGATACGCAGTATTTT	CASSLRGEADTQYF
many	TRBV14	TRBD2	15	TRBJ2-7	TGTGCCAGCAGCCAGGCGGGACTAGCGGGAGTCGAGCAGTACTTC	CASSQAGLAGVEQYF
many	TRBV2	.	13	TRBJ1-6	TGTGCCAGCAGTGATCTCGGGAATTCACCCCTCCACTTT	CASSDLGNSPLHF
few	TRBV4-2	.	16	TRBJ2-4	TGTGCCAGCAGGCCCACAGGGACCAAAGCCAAAAACATTCAGTACTTC	CASRPTGTKAKNIQYF
few	TRBV10-2	.	14	TRBJ2-2	TGCGCCAGCAGCTCGGGAGCCGACACCGGGGAGCTGTTTTTT	CASSSGADTGELFF
.	TRBV5-1	TRBD1	16	TRBJ2-4	TGCACCAGCAGCCCGGGACAGTCTATAGCCAAAAACATTCAGTACTTC	CTSSPGQSIAKNIQYF
many	TRBV27	TRBD2	15	TRBJ2-3	TGTGCCAGCAGTTTCCTGACTAGCGGGACAGATACGCAGTATTTT	CASSFLTSGTDTQYF
many	TRBV11-1	.	13	TRBJ1-2	TGTGCCAGCAGCTCACACGGACTCAATGGCTACACCTTC	CASSSHGLNGYTF
few	TRBV19	TRBD2	20	TRBJ2-1	TGTGCCAGTAGTATCAGGAGGGGGGCCCTGGCTAGCGGGAGCTACAATGAGCAGTTCTTC	CASSIRRGALASGSYNEQFF
many	TRBV18	TRBD2	16	TRBJ2-1	TGTGCCAGCTCACCACAAAATAGCGGGAGTGGAACAGAGCAGTTCTTC	CASSPQNSGSGTEQFF
few	TRBV12-3/TRBV12-4	.	16	TRBJ2-3	TGTGCCAGCAGTGTTTTCGGGGTATTTATCTCAGATACGCAGTATTTT	CASSVFGVFISDTQYF
many	TRBV12-3/TRBV12-4	.	14	TRBJ2-3	TGTGCCAGCATCCTCGGGGCTCTTACAGATACGCAGTATTTT	CASILGALTDTQYF
few	TRBV19	.	14	TRBJ2-3	TGTGCCAGTAGCCCCGCGGGAAACACAGATACGCAGTATTTT	CASSPAGNTDTQYF
few	TRBV6-1	TRBD1	15	TRBJ1-1	TGTGCCAGCAATCCCCGACAGGGATTTAGCACTGAAGCTTTCTTT	CASNPRQGFSTEAFF
.	TRBV7-2	.	15	TRBJ1-3	TGTGCCAGCAGCTTGGGGGGAAGCCATGGAAACACCATATATTTT	CASSLGGSHGNTIYF
few	TRBV20-1	TRBD2	11	TRBJ2-3	TGCAGTGCCAGACTAGCGGGGGCGCAGTATTTT	CSARLAGAQYF
many	TRBV30	.	14	TRBJ2-1	TGTGCCTGGAGTGTATTGAGCTCCTACAATGAGCAGTTCTTC	CAWSVLSSYNEQFF
many	TRBV20-1	TRBD2	16	TRBJ2-3	TGCAGTGCTAGAGAGGTCGCGGGAGCCGAAACAGATACGCAGTATTTT	CSAREVAGAETDTQYF
.	TRBV6-1	TRBD2	16	TRBJ2-3	TGTGCCAGCTCCCAACTAGCGGGGGGGGGCACAGATACGCAGTATTTT	CASSQLAGGGTDTQYF
many	TRBV19	.	12	TRBJ1-5	TGTGCCAGTAGTCCCACTAATCAGCCCCAGCATTTT	CASSPTNQPQHF
.	TRBV4-1	TRBD1	17	TRBJ2-7	TGCGCCAGCAGCCAAGTCCCAGTGGGGACAGGGAACTACGAGCAGTACTTC	CASSQVPVGTGNYEQYF